This TCR beta chain was identified in a study of blood T cell repertoires in COVID-19. In this sample, this clone turned up a few times. V lost 8 bases to trimming and J lost 9 bases; unmatched junction nucleotides: 15. Germline CDR1 is MDHEN and CDR2 is SYDVKM. The CDR3 length is 15 residues. As handled by the study authors: The assay estimated nucleated cells by amplifying reference gene primers. Sequencing used immunoSEQ multiplex PCR; TCRdb keeps in-frame clones, though not all of them. That table gives V, J and clone size, and the DNA gave D and trimming. The sample holds some 6,100 clones, 82% seen once.

This receptor was taken from a human donor with active COVID-19. The donor label of this sample is uncertain. The specimen was peripheral blood. This chain links TRBV28 with TRBJ1-5, with 8 bases lining up with TRBD1. This chain's CDR3 is CASANDRGEARPQHF. The CDR3 nucleotides read TGTGCCAGCGCAAACGACAGGGGAGAAGCACGGCCCCAGCATTTT. Drawing the rest from reference TRBV28 and TRBJ1-5, the complete variable domain is DVKVTQSSRYLVKRTGEKVFLECVQDMDHENMFWYRQDPGLGLRLIYFSYDVKMKEKGDIPEGYSVSREKKERFSLILESASTNQTSMYLCASANDRGEARPQHFGDGTRLSIL.